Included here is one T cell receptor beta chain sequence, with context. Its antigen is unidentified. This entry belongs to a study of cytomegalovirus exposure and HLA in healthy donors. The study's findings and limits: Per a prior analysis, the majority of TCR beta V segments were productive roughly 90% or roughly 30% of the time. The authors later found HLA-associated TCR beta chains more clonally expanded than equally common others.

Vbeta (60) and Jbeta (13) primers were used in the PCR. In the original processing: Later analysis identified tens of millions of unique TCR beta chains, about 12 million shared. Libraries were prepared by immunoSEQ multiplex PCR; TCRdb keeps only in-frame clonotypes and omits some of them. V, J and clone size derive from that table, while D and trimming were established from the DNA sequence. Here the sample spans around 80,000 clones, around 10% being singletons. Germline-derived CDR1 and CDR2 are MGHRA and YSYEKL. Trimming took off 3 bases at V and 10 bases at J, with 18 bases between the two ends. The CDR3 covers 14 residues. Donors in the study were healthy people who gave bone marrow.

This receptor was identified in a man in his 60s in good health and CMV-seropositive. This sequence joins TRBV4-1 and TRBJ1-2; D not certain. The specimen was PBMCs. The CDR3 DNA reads TGCGCCAGCAGCCAGCATGATCGCCTAGAGAACTACACCTTC. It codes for CASSQHDRLENYTF.